Listed here are 9 T cell receptor beta chains from one sample, sequenced in a study of cytomegalovirus exposure and HLA in healthy donors. PCR involved 60 Vbeta and 13 Jbeta primers. Using immunoSEQ multiplex PCR, the repertoire was profiled, and TCRdb retains in-frame clones only, with some absent. The repertoire holds about 160,000 clones, 75% to 85% seen once, with 13% in the top ten. The sample comprised PBMCs. These TCRs come from a woman in her forties or fifties in good health and CMV-seronegative.

This clone was counted a single time. The chain uses TRBV10-1 and TRBJ2-5, with 7 bases fitting TRBD1. Per the germline V gene, CDR1 is WNHNN and CDR2 is SYGVQD (reference sequence). The CDR3 spans 13 residues. Unmatched junction bases numbered 3, after V lost 7 bases and J lost 1 base. DNA of the CDR3: TGCGCCAGCACCGACAGGGTCCAAGAGACCCAGTACTTC. Protein product: CASTDRVQETQYF.

This clone occurred once. V gene TRBV5-5 combines with J gene TRBJ1-2; TRBD1 agrees at 9 bases. CDR1 is SGHKS, CDR2 YYEKEE, per germline (reference sequence). The CDR3 spans 13 residues. The J segment lost 8 bases and the V segment lost 4 bases, leaving 6 bases of the junction unmatched. The CDR3 DNA sequence: TGTGCCAGCAGCCTCAGGACAGGGGAAGGCTACACCTTC. The encoded protein is CASSLRTGEGYTF.

The chain links TRBV5-5 to TRBJ1-1, with a tentative D call TRBD1 (5 bases). Between the trimmed V and J ends, which lost 0 bases and 2 bases, there was a span of 14 bases. Looked up from germline, CDR1 is SGHKS and CDR2 is YYEKEE (reference sequence). This CDR3 is built from 16 residues. CDR3 nucleotides: TGTGCCAGCAGCTTGGAAGCGGGGGGTGTTAACACTGAAGCTTTCTTT. It codes for CASSLEAGGVNTEAFF.

The rearrangement links TRBV10-3 to TRBJ2-2, with a possible D match to TRBD2 (6 bases). The CDR3 has 17 amino acids. Germline V gene lookup returns CDR1 ENHRY and CDR2 SYGVKD. Trimming left V 5 bases short and J 0 bases short, with 16 bases between. The CDR3 reads CAISYGGGPSNTGELFF. The CDR3 DNA is TGTGCCATCAGTTACGGGGGAGGCCCCTCGAACACCGGGGAGCTGTTTTTT.

The chain joins TRBV15 to TRBJ1-2, with D possibly matching TRBD1 (6 bases). V shed 1 base and J shed 0 bases, with 9 bases lying between them. This CDR3 spans 15 amino acids. Germline lookup yields CDR1 LNHNV and CDR2 YYDKDF (reference sequence). In DNA form, the CDR3 reads TGTGCCACCAGCAGAGGGGACATTTCTAACTATGGCTACACCTTC. Protein sequence: CATSRGDISNYGYTF.

This clone was found many times. This chain links TRBV2 with TRBJ1-3; D uncertain. Germline assignment: CDR1 SNHLY and CDR2 FYNNEI. The CDR3 loop spans 14 amino acids. V lost 8 bases, J lost 0 bases, and 11 bases lay in between. CDR3 loop: CASGPFASGNTIYF. As DNA, the CDR3 is TGTGCCAGCGGCCCTTTCGCCTCTGGAAACACCATATATTTT.

The chain employs TRBV6-1 and TRBJ1-3, with D perhaps TRBD1 (5 bases). Between the trimmed V and J ends, which lost 6 bases and 0 bases, there was a span of 12 bases. The CDR3 has 15 amino acids. Germline CDR1 and CDR2: MNHNS and SASEGT. CDR3 coding DNA: TGTGCCAGCAGGCAGGGACTAAACTCTGGAAACACCATATATTTT. This sequence encodes CASRQGLNSGNTIYF.

The chain is built from TRBV4-3 and TRBJ1-2; D remains unclear. Germline values: CDR1 LGHNA, CDR2 YSLEER. The length of the CDR3 is 14 residues. V dropped 0 bases and J dropped 5 bases, with 10 bases sitting between them. CDR3 coding DNA: TGCGCCAGCAGCCAAGATTCCGCGGGATATGGCTACACCTTC. Translation: CASSQDSAGYGYTF.

The CDR3 loop is CASGLEPGAEAFF. The DNA of the CDR3 is TGTGCTAGTGGTTTGGAGCCCGGTGCTGAAGCTTTCTTT. The V gene is TRBV12-5, the J gene TRBJ1-1; D uncertain. This CDR3 comprises 13 residues. V lost 1 base to trimming and J lost 6 bases, with 9 bases between them. The germline V gene has CDR1 LGHNT and CDR2 FRNRAP.